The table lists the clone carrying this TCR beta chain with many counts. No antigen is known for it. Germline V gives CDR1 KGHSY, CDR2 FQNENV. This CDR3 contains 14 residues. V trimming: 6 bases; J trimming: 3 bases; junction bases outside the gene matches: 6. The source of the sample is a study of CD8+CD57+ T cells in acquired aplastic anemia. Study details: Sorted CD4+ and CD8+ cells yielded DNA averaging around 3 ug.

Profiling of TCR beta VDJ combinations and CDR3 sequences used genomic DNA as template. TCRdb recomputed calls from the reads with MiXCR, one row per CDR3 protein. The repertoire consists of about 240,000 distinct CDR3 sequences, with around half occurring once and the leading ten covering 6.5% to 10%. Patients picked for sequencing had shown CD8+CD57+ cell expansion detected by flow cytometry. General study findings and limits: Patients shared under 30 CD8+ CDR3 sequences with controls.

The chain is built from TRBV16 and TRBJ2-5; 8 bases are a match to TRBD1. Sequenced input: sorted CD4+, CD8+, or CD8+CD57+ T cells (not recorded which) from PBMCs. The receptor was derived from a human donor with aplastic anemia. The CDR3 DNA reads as TGTGCCAGCAGACGGACAGGGAGGAAAGAGACCCAGTACTTC. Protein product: CASRRTGRKETQYF. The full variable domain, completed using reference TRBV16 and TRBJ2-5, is GEEVAQTPKHLVRGEGQKAKLYCAPIKGHSYVFWYQQVLKNEFKFLISFQNENVFDETGMPKERFSAKCLPNSPCSLEIQATKLEDSAVYFCASRRTGRKETQYFGPGTRLLVL.